Given below is one T cell receptor beta chain in context. These data originate in a study of blood T cell repertoires in COVID-19. Sequencing used immunoSEQ multiplex PCR; TCRdb keeps in-frame clones, though not all of them. This repertoire shows 250,000 to 350,000 clones, around 87% found once; its top ten account for around 4.5%. Sequencing was carried out using PBMCs or T cells enriched from blood (not recorded which). The receptor was isolated from a woman between 18 and 29 years old with acute COVID-19.

CDR3 sequence: CASSQVGRGLRELGNEQFF. Written as DNA, the CDR3 is TGTGCCAGCAGCCAAGTGGGCAGGGGGCTGAGAGAACTCGGGAATGAGCAGTTCTTC. V gene TRBV14 combines with J gene TRBJ2-1, with TRBD1 matching 8 bases. The ends lost 1 base at V and 7 bases at J; junction bases unmatched: 18. Germline CDR1 is SGHDN and CDR2 is FVKESK. The CDR3 totals 19 residues.